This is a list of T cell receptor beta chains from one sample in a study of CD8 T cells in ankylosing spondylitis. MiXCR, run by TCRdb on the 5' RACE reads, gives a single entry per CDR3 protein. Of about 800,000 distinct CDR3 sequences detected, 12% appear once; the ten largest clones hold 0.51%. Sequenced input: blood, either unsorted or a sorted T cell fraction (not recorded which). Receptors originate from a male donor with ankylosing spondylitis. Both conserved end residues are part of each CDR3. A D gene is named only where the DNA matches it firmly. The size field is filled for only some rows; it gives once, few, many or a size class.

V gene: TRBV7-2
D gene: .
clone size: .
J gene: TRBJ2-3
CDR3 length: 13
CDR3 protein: CASSSTFTDTQYF
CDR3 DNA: TGTGCCAGCAGCTCGACCTTCACAGATACGCAGTATTTT

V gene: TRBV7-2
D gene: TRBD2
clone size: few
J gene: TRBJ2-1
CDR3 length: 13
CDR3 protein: CASSQTSASEQFF
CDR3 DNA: TGTGCCAGCAGCCAGACTAGCGCATCTGAGCAGTTCTTC

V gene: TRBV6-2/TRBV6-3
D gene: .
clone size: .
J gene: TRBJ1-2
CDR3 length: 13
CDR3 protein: CASSYVATYGYTF
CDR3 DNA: TGTGCCAGCAGTTACGTGGCTACCTATGGCTACACCTTC

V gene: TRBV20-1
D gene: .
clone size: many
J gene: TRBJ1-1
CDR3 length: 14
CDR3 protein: CSAGGHSQNTEAFF
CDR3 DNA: TGCAGTGCCGGCGGGCACTCTCAGAACACTGAAGCTTTCTTT

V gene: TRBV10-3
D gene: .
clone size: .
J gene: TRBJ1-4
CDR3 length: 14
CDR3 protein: CAIREGSTNEKLFF
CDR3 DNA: TGTGCCATCAGGGAGGGGTCGACTAATGAAAAACTGTTTTTT

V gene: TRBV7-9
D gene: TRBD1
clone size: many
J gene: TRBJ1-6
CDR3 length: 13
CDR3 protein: CASSRDRNSPLHF
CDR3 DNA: TGTGCCAGCAGCCGGGACAGGAATTCACCCCTCCACTTT

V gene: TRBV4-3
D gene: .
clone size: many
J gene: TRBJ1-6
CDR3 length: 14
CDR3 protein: CASSQELGLSPLHF
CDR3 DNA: TGCGCCAGCAGCCAAGAATTAGGGCTTTCACCCCTCCACTTT

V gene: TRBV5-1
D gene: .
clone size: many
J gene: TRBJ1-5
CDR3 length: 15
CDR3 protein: CASSPGGGRAQPQHF
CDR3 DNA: TGCGCCAGCAGCCCTGGGGGGGGGAGAGCACAGCCCCAGCATTTT

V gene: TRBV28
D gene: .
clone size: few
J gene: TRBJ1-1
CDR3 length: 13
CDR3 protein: CASIPGSGEKAFF
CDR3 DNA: TGTGCCAGCATTCCAGGGTCGGGGGAGAAAGCTTTCTTT

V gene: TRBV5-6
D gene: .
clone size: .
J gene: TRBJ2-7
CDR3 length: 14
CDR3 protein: CASSRGILSYEQYF
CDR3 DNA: TGTGCCAGCAGCCGAGGGATTCTCTCCTACGAGCAGTACTTC

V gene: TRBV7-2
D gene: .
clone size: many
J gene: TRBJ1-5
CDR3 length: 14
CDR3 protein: CASRILGSNQPQHF
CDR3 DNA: TGTGCCAGCAGGATCCTCGGTAGCAATCAGCCCCAGCATTTT

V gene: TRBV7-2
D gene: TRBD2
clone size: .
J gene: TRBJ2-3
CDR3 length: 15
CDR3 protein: CASITLASGRDTQYF
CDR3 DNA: TGTGCCAGCATCACGTTAGCTAGCGGGAGAGATACGCAGTATTTT

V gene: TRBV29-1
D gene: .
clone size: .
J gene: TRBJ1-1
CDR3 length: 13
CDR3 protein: CSASIVGNTEAFF
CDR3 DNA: TGCAGCGCCTCGATCGTGGGGAACACTGAAGCTTTCTTT

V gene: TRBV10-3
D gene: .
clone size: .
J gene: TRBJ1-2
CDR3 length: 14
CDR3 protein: CAISEKVEGGESTF
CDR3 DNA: TGTGCCATCAGTGAGAAAGTCGAGGGTGGGGAGAGCACCTTC

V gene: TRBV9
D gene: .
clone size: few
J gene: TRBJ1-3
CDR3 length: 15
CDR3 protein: CASSVLGNSGNTIYF
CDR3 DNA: TGTGCCAGCAGCGTATTAGGGAATTCTGGAAACACCATATATTTT

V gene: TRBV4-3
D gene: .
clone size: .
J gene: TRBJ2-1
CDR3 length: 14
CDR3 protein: CASSQVARNNEQFF
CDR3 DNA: TGCGCCAGCAGCCAAGTAGCCAGAAACAATGAGCAGTTCTTC

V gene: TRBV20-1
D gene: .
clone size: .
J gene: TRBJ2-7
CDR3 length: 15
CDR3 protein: CSARDGLNRPYEQYF
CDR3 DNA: TGCAGTGCTAGAGATGGTCTAAATCGTCCCTACGAGCAGTACTTC

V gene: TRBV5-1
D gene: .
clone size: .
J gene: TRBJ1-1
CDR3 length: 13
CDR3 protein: CASSFVGSSEAFF
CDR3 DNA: TGCGCCAGCAGCTTCGTCGGGAGCTCTGAAGCTTTCTTT

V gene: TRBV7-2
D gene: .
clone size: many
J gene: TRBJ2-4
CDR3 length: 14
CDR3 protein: CASSSQGLKNIQYF
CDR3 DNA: TGTGCCAGCAGCTCACAGGGCCTCAAAAACATTCAGTACTTC

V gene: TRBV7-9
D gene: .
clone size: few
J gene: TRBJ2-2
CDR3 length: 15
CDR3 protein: CASSSPGRRSGELFF
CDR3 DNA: TGTGCCAGCAGCTCCCCGGGACGAAGGTCCGGGGAGCTGTTTTTT

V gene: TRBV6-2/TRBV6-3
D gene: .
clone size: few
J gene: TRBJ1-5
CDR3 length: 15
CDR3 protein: CASSRSGEGNQPQHF
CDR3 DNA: TGTGCCAGCAGTAGGAGTGGGGAGGGCAATCAGCCCCAGCATTTT

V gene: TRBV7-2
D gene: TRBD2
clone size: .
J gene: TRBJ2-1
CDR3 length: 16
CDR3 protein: CASSWRGLAGGIEQFF
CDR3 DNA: TGTGCCAGCAGCTGGAGAGGTCTAGCGGGAGGGATCGAGCAGTTCTTC

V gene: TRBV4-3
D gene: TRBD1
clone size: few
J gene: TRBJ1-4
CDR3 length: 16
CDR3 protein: CASSRGAGQGAEKLFF
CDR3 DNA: TGCGCCAGCAGCCGCGGGGCGGGACAGGGGGCCGAAAAACTGTTTTTT

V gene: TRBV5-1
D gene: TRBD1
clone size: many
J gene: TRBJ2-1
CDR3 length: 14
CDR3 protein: CASSLGTGYNEQFF
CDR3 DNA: TGCGCCAGCAGCTTGGGGACAGGGTACAATGAGCAGTTCTTC

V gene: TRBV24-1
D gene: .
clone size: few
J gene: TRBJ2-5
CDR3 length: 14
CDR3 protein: CATSDLSYQETQYF
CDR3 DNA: TGTGCCACCAGTGATTTGTCCTACCAAGAGACCCAGTACTTC

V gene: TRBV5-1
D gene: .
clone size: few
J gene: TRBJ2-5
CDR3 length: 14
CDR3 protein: CASSLRARGETQYF
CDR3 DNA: TGCGCCAGCAGCTTGCGCGCCAGGGGAGAGACCCAGTACTTC

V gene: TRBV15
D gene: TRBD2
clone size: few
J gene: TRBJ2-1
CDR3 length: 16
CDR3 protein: CATSRISGGAYNEQFF
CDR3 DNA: TGTGCCACCAGCAGAATTAGCGGGGGGGCCTACAATGAGCAGTTCTTC

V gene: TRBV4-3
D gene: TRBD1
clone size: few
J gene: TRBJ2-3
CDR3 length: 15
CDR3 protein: CASSQPGQGTDTQYF
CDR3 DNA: TGCGCCAGCAGCCAGCCCGGACAGGGCACAGATACGCAGTATTTT

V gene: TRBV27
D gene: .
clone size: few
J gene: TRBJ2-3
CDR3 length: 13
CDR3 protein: CASSASGLGTQYF
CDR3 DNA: TGTGCCAGCAGCGCATCGGGGCTTGGCACGCAGTATTTT

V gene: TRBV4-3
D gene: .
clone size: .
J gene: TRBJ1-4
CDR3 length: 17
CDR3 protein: CASSRSHGGRVYEKLFF
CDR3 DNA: TGCGCCAGCAGCCGCTCCCACGGCGGCAGGGTCTATGAAAAACTGTTTTTT

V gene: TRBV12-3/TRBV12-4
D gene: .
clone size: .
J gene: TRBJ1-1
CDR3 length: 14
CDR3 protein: CASSLWSQNTEAFF
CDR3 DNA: TGTGCCAGCAGTTTATGGAGTCAGAACACTGAAGCTTTCTTT